This TCR beta chain was captured by sequencing in a study of T cell clonality in common variable immunodeficiency (dated by TCRdb to the mid-2010s). A word on this clone: Its recognized antigen is unknown. Coverage ceases 3 residues before the CDR3 finishes, and the germline J gene fills in the end.

For sequencing input, CVID and control samples contributed equivalent amounts of genomic DNA. For every sample, a 60 bp segment covering the rearranged TCRbeta CDR3 region was amplified and then sequenced. The immunoSEQ assay, a bias-corrected multiplex PCR combined with high-throughput sequencing, was used to amplify TCRbeta. On the authors' methods: Every unique nucleotide sequence was considered a clone and was annotated with V, D and J genes, copy number and frequency. Sequences were labeled productive if in frame, and non-productive if out of frame or containing stop codons. As previously described, Shannon's entropy was used to calculate clonality. Mean CDR3 Kyte-Doolittle hydropathy was derived from the predicted amino acid sequences of productive clones. Scaled V gene usage was hierarchically clustered using Manhattan distance and complete linkage with the R hclust function. Sharing of clones by CDR3 amino acid sequence was evaluated by resampling 12 repertoires per group over 100 rounds. The repertoires were searched for fewer than 75 published EBV-specific TCRbeta sequences and fewer than 250 published CMV-specific TCRbeta sequences. Analysis left out two CVID samples that produced under 10,000 sequences, so a few dozen CVID repertoires remained. TCRdb mirrors the immuneACCESS table, restricted to in-frame sequences. Some clones are absent from its copies; in checked studies, under half trace to an unresolved V gene, and the reason for the others is unknown. The D gene and trimming were derived from the DNA, and the V and J assignments and clone size from that table. In this sample the table shows 50,000 to 70,000 clones, and no singletons are among them. The top ten hold about 0.9% of the sample.

What the study reported, not specific to this receptor: CVID TCRbeta sequences were reported to have fewer deletions and N-nucleotide insertions and to lack highly modified clones with 13 or more V deletions. Healthy controls shared more TCRbeta clones with each other than CVID subjects shared among themselves (p < 0.0001). Correlations of repertoire features with clinical complications were constrained by heterogeneity among patients within the CVID cohort. It was noted by the authors that sequencing of the repertoires of T cell subpopulations would be needed to clarify the cause of the increased clonality in CVID. Even though DNA input was equal, the average per sample came to approximately 74,000 unique sequences for controls compared with approximately 29,000 for CVID samples. TCRbeta clonality was higher in CVID subjects than in healthy controls (t-test p = 0.018), and the increase was most characteristic of about a third of subjects.

Most of the CVID patients and most of the healthy controls were of Caucasian heritage. From each donor, about 4.5 to 8.5 ml of heparinized peripheral whole blood was collected. Genomic DNA from adults with common variable immune deficiency (CVID) and from healthy adult controls was used for sequencing of TCRbeta CDR3 repertoires. A total of some 22 healthy adult volunteers (about twelve female and around 10 male; age range roughly 20 to 66 years, mean age approximately 34) were included in the control group. Diluted blood was subjected to density centrifugation over Hypaque 1077 or Ficoll-Paque for isolation of peripheral blood mononuclear cells. Genomic DNA was obtained from unsorted mononuclear cells through either Qiagen column purification or a centrifugation-based method. Via the germline V gene, CDR1 is SGHAT and CDR2 FQNNGV. Inclusive of the bounding cysteine and phenylalanine, the CDR3 is 12 residues long. The 27 bases shown cover part of the CDR3, and their frame starts at base 1.

The chain is made from TRBV11-2 and TRBJ1-4; too little of a D gene remains to name it. The sequence derives from a person between 18 and 75 years old in good health. The sample consisted of peripheral blood mononuclear cells. The CDR3: CASSLAGAPLFF. CDR3 DNA, as far as it was read: TGTGCCAGCAGCTTAGCAGGAGCACCA.